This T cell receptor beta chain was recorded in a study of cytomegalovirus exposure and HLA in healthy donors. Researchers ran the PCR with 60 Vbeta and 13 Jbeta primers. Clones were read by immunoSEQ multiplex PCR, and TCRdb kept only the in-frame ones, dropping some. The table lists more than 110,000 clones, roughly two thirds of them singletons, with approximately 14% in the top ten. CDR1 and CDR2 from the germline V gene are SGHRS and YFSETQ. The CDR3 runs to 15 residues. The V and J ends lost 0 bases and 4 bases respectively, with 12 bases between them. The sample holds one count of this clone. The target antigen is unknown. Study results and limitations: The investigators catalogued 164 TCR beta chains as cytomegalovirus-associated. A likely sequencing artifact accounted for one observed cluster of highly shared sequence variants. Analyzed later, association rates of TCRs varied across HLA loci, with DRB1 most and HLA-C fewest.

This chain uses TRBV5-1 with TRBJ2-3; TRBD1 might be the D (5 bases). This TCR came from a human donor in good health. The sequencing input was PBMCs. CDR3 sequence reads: CASSLGIRVADTQYF. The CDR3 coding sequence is TGCGCCAGCAGCTTGGGAATCAGGGTGGCAGATACGCAGTATTTT.